This TCR beta chain was observed in a study of Ad26.COV2.S vaccination and SARS-CoV-2 variants. Study-level information: A COV1001 Ad26.COV2.S trial-arm participant provided the sample. Intramuscular Ad26.COV2.S doses were given once or twice, 56 days apart.

Treatment of the sample: around 19 received Ad26.COV2.S at low or high dose, single or two shots; roughly five received placebo; per-sample allocation not given. Sampling was done on day 63 after the first vaccine or placebo injection. Points from the study as a whole: Vaccinated individuals (as opposed to placebo recipients) had higher spike-specific TCR breadth.

The protocol was immunoSEQ multiplex PCR, while the TCRdb copy is restricted to in-frame clones and leaves out a portion. In the table there are 360,000 or so clones, about 88% of which are singletons. The CDR3 has 14 residues. Germline V CDR1 and CDR2: MNHEY, SVGAGI. The junction had 5 bases not matched to a gene; V was cut back by 6 bases and J by 6 bases. With regard to this clone: Its antigen is as yet unknown.

This rearrangement joins TRBV6-5 to TRBJ2-7; 13 nucleotides match TRBD2. This clonotype originated in a person between 18 and 59 years old who received the Ad26.COV2.S COVID-19 vaccine or a placebo. The sample was peripheral blood, taken in a trial of Ad26.COV2.S vaccine versus placebo. CDR3 loop: CASRSGLAGAEQYF. The DNA of the CDR3 is TGTGCCAGCAGATCCGGACTAGCGGGAGCCGAGCAGTACTTC.